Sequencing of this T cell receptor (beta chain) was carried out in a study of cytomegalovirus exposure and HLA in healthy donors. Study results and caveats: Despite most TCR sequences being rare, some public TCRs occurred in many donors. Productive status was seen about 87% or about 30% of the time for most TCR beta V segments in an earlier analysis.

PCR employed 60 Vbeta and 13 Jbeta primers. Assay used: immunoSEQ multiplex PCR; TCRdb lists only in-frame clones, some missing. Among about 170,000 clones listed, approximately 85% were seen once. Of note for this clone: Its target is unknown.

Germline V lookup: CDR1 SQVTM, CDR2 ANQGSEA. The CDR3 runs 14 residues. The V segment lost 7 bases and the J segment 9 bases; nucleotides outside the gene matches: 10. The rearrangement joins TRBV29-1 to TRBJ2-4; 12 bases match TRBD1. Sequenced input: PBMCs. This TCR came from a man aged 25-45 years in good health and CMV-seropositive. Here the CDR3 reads CSGVGQGASGIQYF. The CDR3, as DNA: TGCAGCGGTGTGGGACAGGGGGCGTCAGGCATTCAGTACTTC.